The 24 T cell receptor beta chains presented below share a single source sample, sequenced in a study of blood T cell repertoires in COVID-19 (dated by TCRdb to 2018 to 2020). The library was produced with the immunoSEQ multiplex PCR assay. TCRdb carries this immuneACCESS record with in-frame sequences only. Its versions omit some clonotypes, under half of them owing to an unresolved V gene in the studies checked, with the rest unexplained. In this sample the table shows 150,000 to 200,000 clones, 80% to 90% of which occur a single time. The top ten hold 2.1% of the sample. Sequencing was performed on peripheral blood. These receptors came from a man between 65 and 85 years old with active or convalescent COVID-19.

This chain joins TRBV5-1 and TRBJ2-7, with D maybe TRBD1 (6 bases). V lost 0 bases and J 6 bases, leaving 19 bases between the germline ends. This CDR3 contains 16 residues. Germline V gives CDR1 SGHRS, CDR2 YFSETQ. The CDR3 DNA sequence: TGCGCCAGCAGCTTGGGCACAGGGCTCACCATTTTCGAGCAGTACTTC. Amino acids: CASSLGTGLTIFEQYF.

The chain joins TRBV7-9 to TRBJ1-3, with D possibly TRBD1 on 5 matching bases. V was clipped by 5 bases and J by 2 bases, with 19 bases between them. In germline, CDR1 is SEHNR, CDR2 FQNEAQ (reference sequence). This CDR3 spans 17 amino acids. The CDR3 loop is CASSRSRGHAAGNTIYF. For the CDR3, the DNA is TGTGCCAGCAGCCGGAGCCGCGGACACGCAGCTGGAAACACCATATATTTT.

Here the CDR3 DNA reads TGCGCCAGCAGCGCCGCCCCGGGACAGGGGGCACAGTCTGGAAACACCATATATTTT. Encoded protein: CASSAAPGQGAQSGNTIYF. V usage is TRBV5-1 and J usage is TRBJ1-3, with 12 bases fitting TRBD1. J gave up 1 base and V 4 bases, and 12 bases lay outside the gene matches. CDR1 and CDR2 from the germline V gene are SGHRS and YFSETQ. This CDR3 has 19 residues.

V usage is TRBV5-6 and J usage is TRBJ2-7, with D perhaps TRBD1 (5 bases). CDR3 length: 14 residues. V was cut by 4 bases and J by 3 bases, with 14 bases left in between. Germline CDR1 SGHDT, CDR2 YYEEEE. The CDR3 region is CASSNDRENYEQYF. The CDR3 coding sequence is TGTGCCAGCAGCAACGACAGAGAAAACTACGAGCAGTACTTC.

V and J are TRBV6-1 and TRBJ1-5; weak D call: TRBD1 (6 bases). This CDR3 has 18 residues. Germline CDR1 MNHNS, CDR2 SASEGT. Trimming stripped 3 bases from V and 3 bases from J, with 21 bases between. CDR3 region: CASSDRHWRGASNQPQHF. For the CDR3, the DNA is TGTGCCAGCAGTGACCGCCACTGGCGGGGGGCTTCCAATCAGCCCCAGCATTTT.

V usage is TRBV28 and J usage is TRBJ2-7; TRBD1 might be the D (5 bases). The CDR3 loop spans 14 amino acids. V was clipped by 3 bases and J by 5 bases, with 14 bases between them. Looked up from germline, CDR1 is MDHEN and CDR2 is SYDVKM. CDR3 nucleotides: TGTGCCAGCAGTTTGGGGCCCCCGCCCCACGAGCAGTACTTC. Residues: CASSLGPPPHEQYF.

This rearrangement joins TRBV2 to TRBJ1-1; 8 bases map to TRBD1. V shed 3 bases, J shed 0 bases, and the junction held 6 bases outside the gene matches. Germline CDR1 and CDR2: SNHLY and FYNNEI. The CDR3 sequence is 16 residues long. CDR3 nucleotide sequence: TGTGCCAGCAGTGACGGGACAGGAACTTTGAACACTGAAGCTTTCTTT. This gives the protein CASSDGTGTLNTEAFF.

This chain uses TRBV19 with TRBJ1-2, with 10 bases aligning to TRBD1. Germline trimming cut 3 bases from V and 4 bases from J; bases unmatched to any gene: 11. The CDR3 sequence is 17 residues long. Germline CDR1 is LNHDA and CDR2 is SQIVND (reference sequence). In nucleotides, the CDR3 is TGTGCCAGTAGTATCAGCGGGACAGGGGTCTATGGCTATGGCTACACCTTC. Residues: CASSISGTGVYGYGYTF.

On this clone: The junction and the germline gene differ at one end; a read error may be behind it. V and J are TRBV3-1 (or the pseudogene TRBV3-2) and TRBJ2-5; 7 nucleotides match TRBD1. Germline values: CDR1 LGHDT, CDR2 YNNKEL (reference sequence). The CDR3 spans 16 residues. CDR3 loop: CASSQPGTVLQEAQYF. CDR3 sequence (DNA): TGTGCCAGCAGCCAACCAGGGACAGTACTCCAAGAGGCCCAGTACTTC.

CDR3 nucleotide sequence: TGTGCCAGCAGCTTAACGGGTACGCAGTATTTT. This gives the protein CASSLTGTQYF. The gene calls are TRBV11-3 and TRBJ2-3; D gene unclear. The germline V gene has CDR1 SGHNT and CDR2 YENEEA. CDR3 length: 11 residues. V lost 2 bases and J lost 8, with 5 bases in between.

V and J are TRBV10-3 and TRBJ1-4; D gene unclear. Between the trimmed V and J ends, which lost 5 bases and 3 bases, there was a span of 19 bases. The germline gives CDR1 ENHRY, CDR2 SYGVKD. This CDR3 is built from 17 residues. This CDR3 reads CAISPLRFGSANEKLFF. DNA for the CDR3: TGTGCCATCAGTCCCCTTAGATTCGGGTCGGCTAATGAAAAACTGTTTTTT.

This chain joins TRBV28 and TRBJ2-1; 11 bases match TRBD2. V was pared by 6 bases and J by 4 bases, with 8 bases of the junction left unmatched. Germline V lookup: CDR1 MDHEN, CDR2 SYDVKM. The CDR3 is 16 residues long. In DNA, the CDR3 is TGTGCCAGCAGACCACCGGGACTAGCGGTGTACAATGAGCAGTTCTTC. Protein sequence: CASRPPGLAVYNEQFF.

The chain combines TRBV7-9 with TRBJ1-1, with D uncertain. The CDR3 spans 14 residues. The germline V gene has CDR1 SEHNR and CDR2 FQNEAQ (reference sequence). V was pared by 3 bases and J by 1 base, with 9 bases between. The DNA for the CDR3 is TGTGCCAGCAGCTTCGAGGGCGCGAACACTGAAGCTTTCTTT. Protein: CASSFEGANTEAFF.

V and J are TRBV5-1 and TRBJ1-2; D possibly corresponds to TRBD1 (5 bases). Germline V lookup: CDR1 SGHRS, CDR2 YFSETQ. The V and J ends lost 0 bases and 4 bases respectively, with 10 bases between them. The CDR3 runs 14 residues. The CDR3 loop is CASSLDGGLYGYTF. The CDR3 DNA follows: TGCGCCAGCAGCTTGGACGGGGGACTCTATGGCTACACCTTC.

J is TRBJ1-2 and V is TRBV5-6, with D possibly TRBD1 on 6 matching bases. This CDR3 is built from 14 residues. Per germline, CDR1 SGHDT and CDR2 YYEEEE. Trimming removed 4 bases from V and 5 bases from J, with 15 bases in between. This CDR3 reads CASSRQDRRYGYTF. The CDR3 DNA sequence: TGTGCCAGCAGCCGCCAGGACAGAAGATATGGCTACACCTTC. The full variable domain, completed using reference TRBV5-6 and TRBJ1-2, is DAGVTQSPTHLIKTRGQQVTLRCSPKSGHDTVSWYQQALGQGPQFIFQYYEEEERQRGNFPDRFSGHQFPNYSSELNVNALLLGDSALYLCASSRQDRRYGYTFGSGTRLTVV.

The chain carries TRBV9 and TRBJ1-6, with TRBD1 as a possible D gene (5 bases). V lost 0 bases, J lost 9 bases, and 13 bases lay in between. The CDR3 is 15 amino acids. Germline lookup yields CDR1 SGDLS and CDR2 YYNGEE. The CDR3 loop reads CASSVAGVGASPLHF. Written as DNA, the CDR3 is TGTGCCAGCAGCGTAGCGGGGGTTGGAGCTTCACCCCTCCACTTT.

The rearrangement joins TRBV10-3 to TRBJ2-3; 12 positions match TRBD2. Germline-derived CDR1 and CDR2 are ENHRY and SYGVKD. This CDR3 contains 19 residues. Trimming removed 4 bases from V and 0 bases from J; junction bases left unmatched: 11. CDR3 region: CAISGPTSGRPLSTDTQYF. For the CDR3, the DNA is TGTGCCATCAGTGGGCCCACTAGCGGGAGGCCCCTTAGCACAGATACGCAGTATTTT.

V usage is TRBV28 and J usage is TRBJ1-2; D gene unclear. CDR1 is MDHEN and CDR2 is SYDVKM in the germline V gene. The ends were cut back, 7 bases at V and 2 bases at J, with 14 bases in the middle. The CDR3 is made up of 14 amino acids. CDR3 nucleotides: TGTGCCAGCACCCTCCCTTGGCAGAACTATGGCTACACCTTC. As protein: CASTLPWQNYGYTF.

This clone was detected a few times. The chain combines TRBV12-3 or TRBV12-4 with TRBJ2-7; 7 nucleotides align to TRBD1. V was clipped by 5 bases and J by 7 bases; unmatched bases: 2. The CDR3 covers 11 residues. CDR3 sequence reads: CASSKTGEQYF. CDR3 in DNA: TGTGCCAGCAGTAAGACAGGGGAGCAGTACTTC.

The genes are TRBV28 and TRBJ1-6, with D perhaps TRBD1 (6 bases). CDR1 and CDR2 (germline): MDHEN, SYDVKM. The CDR3 has 16 residues. V shed 6 bases and J shed 7 bases, with 19 bases lying between them. The CDR3 region is CASSLTGPGANSPLHF. The CDR3 bases are TGTGCCAGCAGCCTTACAGGGCCCGGGGCGAATTCACCCCTCCACTTT.

The chain combines TRBV7-2 with TRBJ2-6; D is perhaps TRBD1 (5 bases). Germline CDR1 and CDR2: SGHTA and FQGNSA. Trimming left V 3 bases short and J 0 bases short, with 18 bases between. CDR3 length equals 19 residues. In nucleotides, the CDR3 is TGTGCCAGCAGCTTTCGCGCGCCGACAGCTTCCTCTGGGGCCAACGTCCTGACTTTC. It is translated as CASSFRAPTASSGANVLTF.

CDR3 sequence (DNA): TGCAGCGTTGTCAGCTCCTACGAGCAGTACTTC. Protein sequence: CSVVSSYEQYF. This chain uses TRBV29-1 with TRBJ2-7; D remains ambiguous. Trimming took off 4 bases at V and 0 bases at J, with 4 bases between the two ends. From germline, CDR1 is SQVTM and CDR2 ANQGSEA. This CDR3 is 11 amino acids long.

This clone was observed once. The rearrangement joins TRBV25-1 to TRBJ1-4; D may be TRBD1 (6 bases). Trimming left V 8 bases short and J 10 bases short, with 11 bases between. Germline CDR1 is MGHDK and CDR2 is SYGVNS. The CDR3 sequence is 11 residues long. Here the CDR3 reads CASHREVKLFF. In DNA form, the CDR3 reads TGTGCCAGCCACAGGGAAGTAAAACTGTTTTTT. Drawing the rest from reference TRBV25-1 and TRBJ1-4, the complete variable domain is EADIYQTPRYLVIGTGKKITLECSQTMGHDKMYWYQQDPGMELHLIHYSYGVNSTEKGDLSSESTVSRIRTEHFPLTLESARPSHTSQYLCASHREVKLFFGSGTQLSVL.

This clone was picked up one time. The chain links TRBV2 to TRBJ1-2; TRBD1 might be the D (5 bases). The CDR3 covers 13 residues. Germline V gene sequence: CDR1 SNHLY, CDR2 FYNNEI. The ends were cut back, 8 bases at V and 8 bases at J, with 18 bases in the middle. The CDR3 spells CASHLGQGGGYTF. Here the CDR3 DNA reads TGTGCCAGCCATCTGGGGCAGGGTGGAGGCTACACCTTC.